A single sample gave rise to the 19 T cell receptor beta chains below, sequenced in a study of shared clonotypes between healthy human individuals. Only in-frame clones appear in the TCRdb table, and some are missing; sequencing was by immunoSEQ multiplex PCR. The repertoire holds a few hundred thousand clones, approximately 70% seen once, with 11% in the top ten. The sequencing input was memory CD4+ T cells sorted from blood. Described subset: CD45RA-negative fraction. These receptors were taken from a man between 25 and 39 years old in good health.

CDR3 bases: TGTGCCAGCAGTTTAAATAATCTCTACGAGCAGTACTTC. It translates to CASSLNNLYEQYF. This chain uses TRBV28 with TRBJ2-7; D unclear. V lost 2 bases and J 3 bases, leaving 8 bases between the germline ends. CDR3 length equals 13 residues. CDR1 is MDHEN and CDR2 is SYDVKM in the germline V gene.

The table lists this clone with a count of one. The CDR3 sequence: CASSRQGVSYNEQFF. Written as DNA, the CDR3 is TGCGCCAGCAGCCGACAGGGCGTCTCCTACAATGAGCAGTTCTTC. The chain uses TRBV5-1 and TRBJ2-1, with 7 bases identical to TRBD1. CDR1 and CDR2 from the germline V gene are SGHRS and YFSETQ. V dropped 4 bases and J dropped 0; count of bases not matched to a gene: 4. This CDR3 has 15 residues.

The V call is TRBV27, the J call TRBJ1-1, with 7 nucleotides matching TRBD1. The CDR3 totals 13 residues. J lost 8 bases, V lost 0 bases, and 3 bases had no gene match. Germline V gene data show CDR1 as MNHEY and CDR2 as SMNVEV (reference sequence). CDR3 sequence reads: CASSLSTGHEAFF. In nucleotides, the CDR3 is TGTGCCAGCAGTTTATCGACAGGGCACGAAGCTTTCTTT.

The rearrangement links TRBV28 to TRBJ1-1; D is unresolved. The V end was cut by 9 bases, the J end by 11 bases, with 7 bases between. The CDR3 covers 8 residues. From germline, CDR1 is MDHEN and CDR2 SYDVKM. The CDR3 spells CASFEAFF. The CDR3 DNA is TGTGCCAGTTTTGAGGCTTTCTTT.

A single count supports this clone. The rearrangement joins TRBV7-2 to TRBJ2-7; D remains ambiguous. V lost 5 bases and J lost 2, with 16 bases in between. This CDR3 has 15 residues. The V gene's germline CDR1 is SGHTA and CDR2 FQGNSA. CDR3 region: CASSPSLGPPYEQYF. DNA of the CDR3: TGTGCCAGCAGCCCTAGTCTGGGTCCCCCCTACGAGCAGTACTTC. The full variable domain, in which reference TRBV7-2 and TRBJ2-7 provide the parts outside the CDR3, is GAGVSQSPSNKVTEKGKDVELRCDPISGHTALYWYRQSLGQGLEFLIYFQGNSAPDKSGLPSDRFSAERTGGSVSTLTIQRTQQEDSAVYLCASSPSLGPPYEQYFGPGTRLTVT.

In nucleotides, the CDR3 is TGTGCCAGCAGCCCCGATAGCGGGAGGGGTGCAGATACGCAGTATTTT. It codes for CASSPDSGRGADTQYF. V gene TRBV9 combines with J gene TRBJ2-3; 11 bases agree with TRBD2. Trimming cost V 4 bases and J 4 bases; bases outside gene matches: 8. The CDR3 totals 16 residues. Germline-derived CDR1 and CDR2 are SGDLS and YYNGEE. Full variable domain (missing parts from reference TRBV9 and TRBJ2-3): DSGVTQTPKHLITATGQRVTLRCSPRSGDLSVYWYQQSLDQGLQFLIQYYNGEERAKGNILERFSAQQFPDLHSELNLSSLELGDSALYFCASSPDSGRGADTQYFGPGTRLTVL.

This clone was recorded a few times. This chain connects TRBV6-5 to TRBJ1-2; TRBD1 might be the D (5 bases). Germline assignment: CDR1 MNHEY and CDR2 SVGAGI. The CDR3 spans 13 residues. With 5 bases removed from V and 2 bases from J, the gap between germline ends came to 9 bases. The CDR3 loop reads CASSPQGNYGYTF. The DNA of the CDR3 is TGTGCCAGCAGTCCCCAGGGAAACTATGGCTACACCTTC.

The rearrangement joins TRBV2 to TRBJ2-7; D gene unclear. The CDR3 consists of 14 residues. V was cut by 2 bases and J by 3 bases, with 11 bases left in between. Germline V gene data show CDR1 as SNHLY and CDR2 as FYNNEI. The CDR3 coding sequence is TGTGCCAGCAGTGAAAGACGAGGAAACTACGAGCAGTACTTC. Protein: CASSERRGNYEQYF.

V usage is TRBV7-9 and J usage is TRBJ1-3; D not certain. CDR3 length equals 12 residues. The germline CDR1 and CDR2 sequences are SEHNR and FQNEAQ (reference sequence). V was trimmed by 1 base and J by 9 bases, leaving 7 bases between them. DNA of the CDR3: TGTGCCAGCAGCTTAGAAGCTGGCACCATATATTTT. Its protein is CASSLEAGTIYF.

The CDR3 DNA follows: TGTGCCAGCTCACCACCTGGGCGGGCTACCGGGGAGCTGTTTTTT. As protein: CASSPPGRATGELFF. The chain has TRBV18 and TRBJ2-2, with D maybe TRBD2 (5 bases). The CDR3 consists of 15 residues. V was shortened by 0 bases and J by 5 bases, with 10 bases between the two germline ends. Germline V gene sequence: CDR1 KGHSH, CDR2 LQKENI. Full variable domain (outside the CDR3, taken from reference TRBV18 and TRBJ2-2): NAGVMQNPRHLVRRRGQEARLRCSPMKGHSHVYWYRQLPEEGLKFMVYLQKENIIDESGMPKERFSAEFPKEGPSILRIQQVVRGDSAAYFCASSPPGRATGELFFGEGSRLTVL.

This clone was detected a few times. V and J are TRBV5-1 and TRBJ2-5; D may be TRBD2 (6 bases). The V end lost 4 bases, the J end lost 5 bases, and 18 bases lay between the germline ends. This CDR3 spans 15 amino acids. The germline gives CDR1 SGHRS, CDR2 YFSETQ. CDR3 sequence: CASSPGDRPGETQYF. In DNA form, the CDR3 reads TGCGCCAGCAGCCCGGGGGACCGCCCCGGGGAGACCCAGTACTTC. The variable domain in full, completed from reference TRBV5-1 and TRBJ2-5, reads KAGVTQTPRYLIKTRGQQVTLSCSPISGHRSVSWYQQTPGQGLQFLFEYFSETQRNKGNFPGRFSGRQFSNSRSEMNVSTLELGDSALYLCASSPGDRPGETQYFGPGTRLLVL.

The sample holds a few counts of this clone. This chain links TRBV7-6 with TRBJ2-1; TRBD1 matches at 8 bases. V dropped 1 base and J dropped 9; count of bases not matched to a gene: 5. The CDR3 loop spans 14 amino acids. The germline V gene encodes CDR1 SGHVS and CDR2 FNYEAQ. The CDR3 region is CASSLVDRVGEQFF. DNA for the CDR3: TGTGCCAGCAGCTTAGTGGACAGGGTAGGTGAGCAGTTCTTC.

Concerning this clone itself: Other DNA sequences in this specimen translate into the identical CDR3. V and J are TRBV11-2 and TRBJ2-7; tentative D call: TRBD2 (5 bases). The germline gives CDR1 SGHAT, CDR2 FQNNGV. V was cut by 3 bases and J by 1 base, with 7 bases left in between. The CDR3 sequence is 13 residues long. CDR3 DNA sequence: TGTGCCAGCAGCTTGAGAGGGTCCTACGAGCAGTACTTC. As protein: CASSLRGSYEQYF.

The CDR3 region has the DNA TGCGCCAGCAGTACCGGGACTAGCTGGTACGAGCAGTACTTC. Translating gives CASSTGTSWYEQYF. The chain employs TRBV5-1 and TRBJ2-7, with TRBD2 matching 9 bases. The CDR3 consists of 14 residues. Trimming at V came to 5 bases and at J to 4 bases, leaving 7 bases not matched to a gene. CDR1 and CDR2 from the germline V gene are SGHRS and YFSETQ.

The chain combines TRBV10-1 with TRBJ2-3, with 9 positions matching TRBD2. The length of the CDR3 is 15 residues. The V gene end was trimmed by 5 bases and the J gene end by 8 bases; junction bases not matched to a gene: 11. From germline, CDR1 is WNHNN and CDR2 SYGVQD (reference sequence). Here the CDR3 reads CASSPGLASVSTQYF. The CDR3, as DNA: TGCGCCAGCAGTCCCGGACTAGCGTCGGTTAGTACGCAGTATTTT.

The chain links TRBV6-6 to TRBJ2-1; 9 positions agree with TRBD2. CDR1 is MNHNY and CDR2 is SVGAGI in the germline V gene (reference sequence). There are 16 residues in the CDR3. After removal of 6 bases from V and 4 bases from J, the junction contained 10 bases not matched to a gene. CDR3 region: CASSGLAGTFYNEQFF. CDR3 nucleotide sequence: TGTGCCAGCAGCGGTCTAGCGGGGACTTTTTACAATGAGCAGTTCTTC.

This clone is categorized as medium-sized. The genes are TRBV2 and TRBJ2-7; D remains ambiguous. With 5 bases removed from V and 2 bases from J, the gap between germline ends came to 10 bases. The CDR3 spans 13 residues. In germline, CDR1 is SNHLY, CDR2 FYNNEI. The CDR3 sequence is CASSLSPAYEQYF. The CDR3, as DNA: TGTGCCAGCAGTCTGTCCCCTGCCTACGAGCAGTACTTC.

This clone was picked up many times. The V gene is TRBV5-1, the J gene TRBJ2-7; D unresolved. V gave up 0 bases and J gave up 5 bases, with 15 bases separating them. CDR3 length: 15 residues. Germline lookup yields CDR1 SGHRS and CDR2 YFSETQ. CDR3 DNA: TGCGCCAGCAGCTTGGCGGTCAACGCTGGGAACGAGCAGTACTTC. Translation gives CASSLAVNAGNEQYF. Full variable domain (missing parts from reference TRBV5-1 and TRBJ2-7): KAGVTQTPRYLIKTRGQQVTLSCSPISGHRSVSWYQQTPGQGLQFLFEYFSETQRNKGNFPGRFSGRQFSNSRSEMNVSTLELGDSALYLCASSLAVNAGNEQYFGPGTRLTVT.

The chain employs TRBV4-2 and TRBJ2-2, with 8 nucleotides matching TRBD2. The germline V gene has CDR1 LGHNA and CDR2 YNFKEQ. This CDR3 has 15 amino acids. Trimming cost V 5 bases and J 6 bases; bases outside gene matches: 8. CDR3 sequence reads: CASSRSGSRAGELFF. The CDR3 nucleotides are TGTGCCAGCAGCAGAAGCGGGAGCAGGGCCGGGGAGCTGTTTTTT.